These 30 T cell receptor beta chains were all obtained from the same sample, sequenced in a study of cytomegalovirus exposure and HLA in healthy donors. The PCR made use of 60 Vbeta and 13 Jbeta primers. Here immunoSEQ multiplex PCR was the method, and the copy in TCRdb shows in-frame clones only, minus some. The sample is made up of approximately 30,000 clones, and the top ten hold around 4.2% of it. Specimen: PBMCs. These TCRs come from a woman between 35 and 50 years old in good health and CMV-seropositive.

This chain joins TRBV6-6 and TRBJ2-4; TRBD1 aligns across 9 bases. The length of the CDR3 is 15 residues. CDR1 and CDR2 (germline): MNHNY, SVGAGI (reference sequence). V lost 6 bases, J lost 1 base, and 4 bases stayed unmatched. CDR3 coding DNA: TGTGCCAGCAGGAACAGGGGGCTGGCCAAAAACATTCAGTACTTC. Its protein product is CASRNRGLAKNIQYF.

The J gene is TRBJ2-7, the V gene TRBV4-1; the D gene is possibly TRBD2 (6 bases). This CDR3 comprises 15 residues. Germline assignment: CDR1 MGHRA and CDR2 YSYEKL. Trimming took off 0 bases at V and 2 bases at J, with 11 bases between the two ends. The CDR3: CASSQEGRSAYEQYF. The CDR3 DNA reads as TGCGCCAGCAGCCAAGAGGGGAGGAGCGCCTACGAGCAGTACTTC.

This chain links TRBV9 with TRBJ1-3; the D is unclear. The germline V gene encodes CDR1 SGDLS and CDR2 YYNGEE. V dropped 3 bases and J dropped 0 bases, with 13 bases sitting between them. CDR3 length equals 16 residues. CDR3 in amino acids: CASSAQTTISGNTIYF. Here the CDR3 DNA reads TGTGCCAGCAGCGCCCAGACTACGATCTCTGGAAACACCATATATTTT.

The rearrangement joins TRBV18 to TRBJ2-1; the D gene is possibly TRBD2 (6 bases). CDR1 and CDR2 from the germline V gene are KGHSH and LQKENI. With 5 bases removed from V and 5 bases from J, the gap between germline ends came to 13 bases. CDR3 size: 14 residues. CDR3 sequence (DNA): TGTGCCAGCTCAAGCCGCGGGACCGACAATGAGCAGTTCTTC. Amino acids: CASSSRGTDNEQFF.

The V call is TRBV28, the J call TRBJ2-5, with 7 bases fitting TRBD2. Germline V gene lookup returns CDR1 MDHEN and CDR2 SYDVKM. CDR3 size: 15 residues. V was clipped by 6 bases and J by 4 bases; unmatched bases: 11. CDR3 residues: CASREGGGTRETQYF. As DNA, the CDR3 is TGTGCCAGCAGGGAGGGCGGGGGAACTCGAGAGACCCAGTACTTC.

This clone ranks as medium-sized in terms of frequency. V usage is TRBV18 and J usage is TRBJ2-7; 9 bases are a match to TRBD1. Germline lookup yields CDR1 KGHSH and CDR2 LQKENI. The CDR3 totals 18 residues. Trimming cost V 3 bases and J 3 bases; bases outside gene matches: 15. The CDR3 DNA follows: TGTGCCAGCTCACCCCGGGACAGGGAGGGGAGCGGGAACTACGAGCAGTACTTC. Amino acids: CASSPRDREGSGNYEQYF.

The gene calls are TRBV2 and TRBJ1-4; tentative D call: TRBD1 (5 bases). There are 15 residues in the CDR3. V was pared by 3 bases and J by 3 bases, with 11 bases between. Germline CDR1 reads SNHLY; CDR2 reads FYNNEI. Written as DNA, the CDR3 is TGTGCCAGCAGTGATTCAGGACACTCTAATGAAAAACTGTTTTTT. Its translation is CASSDSGHSNEKLFF.

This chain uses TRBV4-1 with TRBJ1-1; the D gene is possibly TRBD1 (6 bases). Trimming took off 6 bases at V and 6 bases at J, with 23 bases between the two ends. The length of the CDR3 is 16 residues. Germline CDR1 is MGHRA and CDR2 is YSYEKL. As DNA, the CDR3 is TGCGCCAGCAGGGATGTGGTTCGGGGGGGCGGTTCTGAAGCTTTCTTT. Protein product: CASRDVVRGGGSEAFF.

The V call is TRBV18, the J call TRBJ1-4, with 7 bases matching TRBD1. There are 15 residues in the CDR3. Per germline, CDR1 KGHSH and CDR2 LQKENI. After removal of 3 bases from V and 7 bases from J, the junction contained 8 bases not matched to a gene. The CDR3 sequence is CASSPPTGRSEKLFF. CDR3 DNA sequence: TGTGCCAGCTCACCGCCGACAGGGAGGAGTGAAAAACTGTTTTTT.

The CDR3 protein is CASSPSPQGEKLFF. The CDR3 bases are TGCGCCAGCAGCCCGTCCCCACAGGGGGAAAAACTGTTTTTT. This rearrangement joins TRBV5-1 to TRBJ1-4, with 7 nucleotides matching TRBD1. The ends lost 4 bases at V and 8 bases at J; junction bases unmatched: 8. The CDR3 consists of 14 residues. Germline-derived CDR1 and CDR2 are SGHRS and YFSETQ.

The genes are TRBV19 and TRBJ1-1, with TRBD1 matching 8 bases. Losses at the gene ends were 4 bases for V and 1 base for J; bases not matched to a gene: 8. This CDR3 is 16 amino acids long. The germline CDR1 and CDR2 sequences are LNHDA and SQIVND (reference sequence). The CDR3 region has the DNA TGTGCCAGTAGTACGACAGGGGCCCTGGGGAACACTGAAGCTTTCTTT. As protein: CASSTTGALGNTEAFF.

The CDR3, as DNA: TGTGCCAGCAGCTTAGGTACGGGAGCAGGGGAGACCCAGTACTTC. This sequence encodes CASSLGTGAGETQYF. This sequence joins TRBV7-6 and TRBJ2-5; tentative D call: TRBD2 (6 bases). V lost 1 base, J lost 5 bases, and 14 bases lay in between. This CDR3 region has 15 residues. Germline loops: CDR1 SGHVS, CDR2 FNYEAQ.

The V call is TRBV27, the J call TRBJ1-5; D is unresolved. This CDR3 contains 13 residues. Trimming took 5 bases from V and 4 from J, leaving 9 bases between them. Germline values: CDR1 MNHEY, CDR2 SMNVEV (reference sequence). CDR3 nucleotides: TGTGCCAGCAGTCCCCGGGGAAATCAGCCCCAGCATTTT. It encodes CASSPRGNQPQHF.

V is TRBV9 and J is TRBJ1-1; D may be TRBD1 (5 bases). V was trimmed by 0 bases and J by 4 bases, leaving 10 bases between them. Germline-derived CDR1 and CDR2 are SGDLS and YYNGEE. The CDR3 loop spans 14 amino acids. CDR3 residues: CASSVAGGGTEAFF. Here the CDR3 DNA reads TGTGCCAGCAGCGTAGCTGGGGGAGGCACTGAAGCTTTCTTT.

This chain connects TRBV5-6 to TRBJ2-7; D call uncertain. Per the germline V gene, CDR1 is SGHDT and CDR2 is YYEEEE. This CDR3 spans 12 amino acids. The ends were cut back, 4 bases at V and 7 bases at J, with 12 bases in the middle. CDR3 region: CASSIRHGEQYF. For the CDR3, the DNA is TGTGCCAGCAGCATTAGACACGGAGAGCAGTACTTC.

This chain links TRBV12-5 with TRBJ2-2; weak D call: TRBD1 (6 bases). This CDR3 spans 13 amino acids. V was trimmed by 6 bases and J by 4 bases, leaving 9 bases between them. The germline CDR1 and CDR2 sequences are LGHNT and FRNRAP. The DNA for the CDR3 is TGTGCTAGTGGAACAGGGTTCACCGGGGAGCTGTTTTTT. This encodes CASGTGFTGELFF. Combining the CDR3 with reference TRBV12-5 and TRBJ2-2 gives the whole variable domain DARVTQTPRHKVTEMGQEVTMRCQPILGHNTVFWYRQTMMQGLELLAYFRNRAPLDDSGMPKDRFSAEMPDATLATLKIQPSEPRDSAVYFCASGTGFTGELFFGEGSRLTVL.

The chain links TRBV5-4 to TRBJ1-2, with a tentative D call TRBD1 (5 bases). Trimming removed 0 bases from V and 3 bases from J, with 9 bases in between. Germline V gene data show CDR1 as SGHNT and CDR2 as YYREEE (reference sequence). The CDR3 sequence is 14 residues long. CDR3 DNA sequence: TGTGCCAGCAGCTTGGGGGGCGCGGACTATGGCTACACCTTC. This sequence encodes CASSLGGADYGYTF.

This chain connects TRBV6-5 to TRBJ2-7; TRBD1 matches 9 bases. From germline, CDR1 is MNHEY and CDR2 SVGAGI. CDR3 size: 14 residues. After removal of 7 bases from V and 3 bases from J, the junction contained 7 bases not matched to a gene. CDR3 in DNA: TGTGCCAGCACGTCCCGGGACAGGGACTACGAGCAGTACTTC. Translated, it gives CASTSRDRDYEQYF.

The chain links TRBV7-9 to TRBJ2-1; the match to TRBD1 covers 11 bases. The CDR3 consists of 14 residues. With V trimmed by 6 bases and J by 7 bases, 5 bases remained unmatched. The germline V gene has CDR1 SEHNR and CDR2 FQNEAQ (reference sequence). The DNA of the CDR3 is TGTGCCAGCAGGAGGACAGGGGGCACGAATGAGCAGTTCTTC. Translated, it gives CASRRTGGTNEQFF.

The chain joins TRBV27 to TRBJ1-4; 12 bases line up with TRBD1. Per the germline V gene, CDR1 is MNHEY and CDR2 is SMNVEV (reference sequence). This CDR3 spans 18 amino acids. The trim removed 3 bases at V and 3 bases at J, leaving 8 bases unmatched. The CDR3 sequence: CASSLYRDRGRANEKLFF. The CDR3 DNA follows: TGTGCCAGCAGTTTGTATCGGGACAGGGGGCGGGCTAATGAAAAACTGTTTTTT.

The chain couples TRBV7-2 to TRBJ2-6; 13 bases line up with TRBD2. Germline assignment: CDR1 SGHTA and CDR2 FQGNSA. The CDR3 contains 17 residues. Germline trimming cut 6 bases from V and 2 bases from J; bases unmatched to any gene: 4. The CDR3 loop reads CASSSGLAGAGANVLTF. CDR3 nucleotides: TGTGCCAGCAGTTCTGGACTAGCGGGAGCTGGGGCCAACGTCCTGACTTTC.

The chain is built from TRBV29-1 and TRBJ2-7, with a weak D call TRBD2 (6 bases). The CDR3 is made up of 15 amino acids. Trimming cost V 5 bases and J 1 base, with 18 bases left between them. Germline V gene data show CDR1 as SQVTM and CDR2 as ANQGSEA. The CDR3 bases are TGCAGCGTTTCCCGCGGAGGGGTTGGGTCCTACGAGCAGTACTTC. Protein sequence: CSVSRGGVGSYEQYF.

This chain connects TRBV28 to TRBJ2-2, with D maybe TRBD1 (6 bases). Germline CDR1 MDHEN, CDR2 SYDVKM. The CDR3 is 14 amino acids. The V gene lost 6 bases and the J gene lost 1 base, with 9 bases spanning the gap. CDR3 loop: CASRDRRNTGELFF. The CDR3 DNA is TGTGCCAGCAGAGACAGGCGGAACACCGGGGAGCTGTTTTTT.

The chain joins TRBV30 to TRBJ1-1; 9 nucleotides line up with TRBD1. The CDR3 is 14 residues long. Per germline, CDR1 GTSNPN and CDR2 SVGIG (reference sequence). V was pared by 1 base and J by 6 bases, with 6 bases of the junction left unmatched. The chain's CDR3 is CAWSGDREVPEAFF. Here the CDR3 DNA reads TGTGCCTGGAGTGGGGACAGGGAAGTCCCTGAAGCTTTCTTT.

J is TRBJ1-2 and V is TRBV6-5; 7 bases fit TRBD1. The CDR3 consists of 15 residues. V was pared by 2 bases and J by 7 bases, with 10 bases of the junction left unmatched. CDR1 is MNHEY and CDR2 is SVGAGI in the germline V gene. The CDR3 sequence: CASSYRPEGAFGYTF. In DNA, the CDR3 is TGTGCCAGCAGTTACCGGCCCGAGGGGGCCTTTGGCTACACCTTC.

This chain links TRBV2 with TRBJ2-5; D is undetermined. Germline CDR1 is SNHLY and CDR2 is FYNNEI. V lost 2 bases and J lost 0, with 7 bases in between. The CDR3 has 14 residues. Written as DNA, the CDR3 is TGTGCCAGCAGTGAATTGCAGGACCAAGAGACCCAGTACTTC. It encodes CASSELQDQETQYF. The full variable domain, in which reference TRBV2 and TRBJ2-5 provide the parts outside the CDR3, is EPEVTQTPSHQVTQMGQEVILRCVPISNHLYFYWYRQILGQKVEFLVSFYNNEISEKSEIFDDQFSVERPDGSNFTLKIRSTKLEDSAMYFCASSELQDQETQYFGPGTRLLVL.

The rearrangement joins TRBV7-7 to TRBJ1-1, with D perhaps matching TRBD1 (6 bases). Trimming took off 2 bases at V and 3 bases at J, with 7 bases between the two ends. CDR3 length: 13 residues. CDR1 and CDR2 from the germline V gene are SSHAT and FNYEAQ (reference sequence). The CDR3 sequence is CASSLHRDTEAFF. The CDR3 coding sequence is TGTGCCAGCAGCTTACACAGGGACACTGAAGCTTTCTTT.

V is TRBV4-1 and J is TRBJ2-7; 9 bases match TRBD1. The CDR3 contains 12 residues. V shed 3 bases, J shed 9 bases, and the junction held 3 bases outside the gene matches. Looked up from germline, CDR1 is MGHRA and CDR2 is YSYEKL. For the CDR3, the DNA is TGCGCCAGCAGCCACAGACAGGGGGGGCAGTACTTC. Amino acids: CASSHRQGGQYF.

CDR3 sequence: CASSMPRMSSGANVLTF. DNA for the CDR3: TGTGCCAGTAGTATGCCTCGAATGAGCTCTGGGGCCAACGTCCTGACTTTC. This sequence joins TRBV19 and TRBJ2-6, with D unresolved. Germline loops: CDR1 LNHDA, CDR2 SQIVND (reference sequence). There are 17 residues in the CDR3. The germline V and J ends were trimmed by 3 bases and 0 bases, with 12 bases remaining between them.

The CDR3 DNA follows: TGTGCCAGCAGGAGCGGGGTATCCTACAATGAGCAGTTCTTC. It is translated as CASRSGVSYNEQFF. The chain has TRBV19 and TRBJ2-1, with 7 bases matching TRBD2. This CDR3 comprises 14 residues. CDR1 is LNHDA, CDR2 SQIVND, per germline (reference sequence). V trimming: 9 bases; J trimming: 1 base; junction bases outside the gene matches: 6. Drawing the rest from reference TRBV19 and TRBJ2-1, the complete variable domain is DGGITQSPKYLFRKEGQNVTLSCEQNLNHDAMYWYRQDPGQGLRLIYYSQIVNDFQKGDIAEGYSVSREKKESFPLTVTSAQKNPTAFYLCASRSGVSYNEQFFGPGTRLTVL.